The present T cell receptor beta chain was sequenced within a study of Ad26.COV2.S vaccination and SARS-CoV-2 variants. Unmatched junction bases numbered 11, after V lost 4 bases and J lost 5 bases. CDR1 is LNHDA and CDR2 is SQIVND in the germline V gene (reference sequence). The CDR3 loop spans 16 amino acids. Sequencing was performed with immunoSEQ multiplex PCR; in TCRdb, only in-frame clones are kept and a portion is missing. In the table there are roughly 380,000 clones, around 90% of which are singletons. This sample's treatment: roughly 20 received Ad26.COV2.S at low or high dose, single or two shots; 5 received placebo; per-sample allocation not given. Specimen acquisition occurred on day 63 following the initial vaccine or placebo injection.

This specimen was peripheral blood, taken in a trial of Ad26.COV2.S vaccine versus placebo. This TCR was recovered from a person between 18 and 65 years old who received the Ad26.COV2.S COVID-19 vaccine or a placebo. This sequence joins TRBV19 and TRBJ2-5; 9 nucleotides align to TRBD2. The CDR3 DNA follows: TGTGCCAGTAGTAGAGGGACTAGCTCTCTGTGGGAGACCCAGTACTTC. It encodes CASSRGTSSLWETQYF.